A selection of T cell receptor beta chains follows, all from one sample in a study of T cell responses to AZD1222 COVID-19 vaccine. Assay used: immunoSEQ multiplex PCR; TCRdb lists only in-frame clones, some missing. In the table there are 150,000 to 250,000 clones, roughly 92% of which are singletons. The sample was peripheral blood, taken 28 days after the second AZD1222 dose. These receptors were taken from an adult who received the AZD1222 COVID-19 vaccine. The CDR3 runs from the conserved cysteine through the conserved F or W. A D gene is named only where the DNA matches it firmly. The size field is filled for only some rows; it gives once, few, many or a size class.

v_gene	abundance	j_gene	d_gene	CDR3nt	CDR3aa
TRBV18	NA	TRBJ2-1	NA	TGTGCCAGCTCACCACCCGGGCCTGAGCAGTTCTTC	CASSPPGPEQFF
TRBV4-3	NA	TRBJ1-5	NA	TGCGCCAGCAGCCGAGGAAGGAGTAGCAATCAGCCCCAGCATTTT	CASSRGRSSNQPQHF
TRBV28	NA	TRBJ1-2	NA	TGTGCCAGCAGTTCCACCGGTGGGCAGGGCGGCTATGGCTACACCTTC	CASSSTGGQGGYGYTF
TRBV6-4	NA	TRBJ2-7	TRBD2	TGTGCCAGCAGTGACTCGGGAGGGGCCCCTACCTACGAGCAGTACTTC	CASSDSGGAPTYEQYF
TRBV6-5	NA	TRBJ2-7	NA	TGTGCCAGCACCAGGGGACCGAGCTCCTACGAGCAGTACTTC	CASTRGPSSYEQYF
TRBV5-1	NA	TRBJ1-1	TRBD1	TGCGCCAGCAGCTTAGGGACAGGAGGTGAAGCTTTCTTT	CASSLGTGGEAFF
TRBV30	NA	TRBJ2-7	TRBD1	TGTGCCTGGAGATGGACAGGGAACCAGGCGCAGTACTTC	CAWRWTGNQAQYF
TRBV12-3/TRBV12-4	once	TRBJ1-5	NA	TGTGCCAGCAGTTTTACCAACGGGCCCCAGCATTTT	CASSFTNGPQHF
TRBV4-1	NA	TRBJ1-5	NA	TGCGCCAGCAGCCAAGCGGTTGGGGGTGAGCAGCCCCAGCATTTT	CASSQAVGGEQPQHF
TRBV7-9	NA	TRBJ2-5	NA	TGTGCCAGCAGCCCCCGGCGAGGGTCAGGGGAGACCCAGTACTTC	CASSPRRGSGETQYF
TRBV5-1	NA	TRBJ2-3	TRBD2	TGCGCCAGCAGCCCGCCGACTAGCGGACTCACAGATACGCAGTATTTT	CASSPPTSGLTDTQYF
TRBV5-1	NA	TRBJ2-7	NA	TGCGCCAGCAGCCTCCCTACGTCGGGATCTACTTTCTCCTACGAGCAGTACTTC	CASSLPTSGSTFSYEQYF
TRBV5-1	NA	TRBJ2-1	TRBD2	TGCGCCAGCAGCCCAGCGGGACTAGCGGGAGGAACCTACAATGAGCAGTTCTTC	CASSPAGLAGGTYNEQFF
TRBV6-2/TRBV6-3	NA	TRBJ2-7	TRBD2	TGTGCCAGCAGTTCGGGACTAGCGATCGAGCAGTACTTC	CASSSGLAIEQYF
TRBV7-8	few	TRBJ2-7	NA	TGTGCCAGCAGCTCTCGATGGGTCGCCTCCGAGCAGTACTTC	CASSSRWVASEQYF
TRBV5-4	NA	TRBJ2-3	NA	TGTGCCAGCAGCTTGCCAGTAACAGATACGCAGTATTTT	CASSLPVTDTQYF
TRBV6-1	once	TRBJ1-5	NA	TGTGCCAGCAGTGAAAGACGAGATCAGCCCCAGCATTTT	CASSERRDQPQHF
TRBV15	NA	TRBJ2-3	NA	TGTGCCACCAGCAGATATTCGGGCCCAGATACGCAGTATTTT	CATSRYSGPDTQYF
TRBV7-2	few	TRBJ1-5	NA	TGTGCCAGCAGCTTGGGACGCGGGGGGTCAGGCAATCAGCCCCAGCATTTT	CASSLGRGGSGNQPQHF
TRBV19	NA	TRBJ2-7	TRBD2	TGTGCCAGTAGTCCCTTCGGCGGGAGTGGCATCTACGAGCAGTACTTC	CASSPFGGSGIYEQYF
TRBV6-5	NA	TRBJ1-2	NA	TGTGCCAGCAGTTTTCAGGGGATCGGGTATGGCTACACCTTC	CASSFQGIGYGYTF
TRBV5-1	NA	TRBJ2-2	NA	TGCGCCAGCAGCTTGGTAATGGTGTCCGGGGAGCTGTTTTTT	CASSLVMVSGELFF
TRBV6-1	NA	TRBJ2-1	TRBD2	TGTGCCAGCAGTGACCTCACTAGCGGGATCAACCAGGGCAATGAGCAGTTCTTC	CASSDLTSGINQGNEQFF
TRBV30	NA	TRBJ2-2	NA	TGTGCCTGGAGTCCCGGGGCCGGCGGGGAGCTGTTTTTT	CAWSPGAGGELFF
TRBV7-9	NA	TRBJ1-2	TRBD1	TGTGCCAGCAGCCCCCCGGGACAGGGATATGGCTACACCTTC	CASSPPGQGYGYTF
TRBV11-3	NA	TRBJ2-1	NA	TGTGCCAGCAGCTTGGGACTGGACAGCTCCTACAATGAGCAGTTCTTC	CASSLGLDSSYNEQFF
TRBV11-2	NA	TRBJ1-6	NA	TGTGCCAGCAGCTCCCCGACAGTACGGGCCCTCCACTTT	CASSSPTVRALHF
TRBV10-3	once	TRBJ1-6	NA	TGTGCCATCAGTACGGGGTTAAATTCACCCCTCCACTTT	CAISTGLNSPLHF
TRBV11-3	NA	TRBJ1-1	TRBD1	TGTGCCAGCAGCTTCGGGACAGGGGTGAACACTGAAGCTTTCTTT	CASSFGTGVNTEAFF
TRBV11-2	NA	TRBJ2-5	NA	TGTGCCAGCACCCGAGGGGGGCTAGCGCTCCAAGAGACCCAGTACTTC	CASTRGGLALQETQYF
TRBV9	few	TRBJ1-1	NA	TGTGCCAGCAGCGTATTGGCGGGGGAGACTGAAGCTTTCTTT	CASSVLAGETEAFF
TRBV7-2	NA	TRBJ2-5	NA	TGTGCCAGCAGCTTAGGGTCTGGGCAGACCCAGTACTTC	CASSLGSGQTQYF
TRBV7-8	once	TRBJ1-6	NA	TGTGCCAGCAGCCTCTGGGGACCGTTCGATTCACCCCTCCACTTT	CASSLWGPFDSPLHF
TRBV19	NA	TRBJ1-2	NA	TGTGCCAGTAGTATCGCTACAGGGATTAGAAATGGCTACACCTTC	CASSIATGIRNGYTF
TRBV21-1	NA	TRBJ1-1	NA	TGTGCCAGCAGCAAAGGCCGGGACAACGGGAACACTGAAGCTTTCTTT	CASSKGRDNGNTEAFF
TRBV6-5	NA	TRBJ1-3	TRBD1	TGTGCTTCCAGGGGGCGTGGAAACACCATATATTTT	CASRGRGNTIYF